The 27 T cell receptor beta chains given below trace back to one sample, sequenced in a study of cytomegalovirus exposure and HLA in healthy donors. The PCR was carried out with 60 Vbeta primers and 13 Jbeta primers. Measured with immunoSEQ multiplex PCR; TCRdb has only the in-frame clones, and not every one. The data show about 150,000 clones, around 80% seen once. Sequencing was performed on PBMCs. The receptors stem from a woman aged 30 to 39 in good health and CMV-seropositive.

In its sample, this clone was seen a few times. The CDR3 DNA is TGTGCCAGCAGCTTCGAGACAGGGGTACACAATGAGCAGTTCTTC. Its translation is CASSFETGVHNEQFF. This chain joins TRBV5-5 and TRBJ2-1; 8 nucleotides line up with TRBD1. In germline, CDR1 is SGHKS, CDR2 YYEKEE (reference sequence). Trimming took 2 bases from V and 5 from J; bases not matched to a gene: 6. The CDR3 sequence is 15 residues long.

The J gene is TRBJ2-3, the V gene TRBV4-1; 7 nucleotides line up with TRBD1. CDR3 size: 16 residues. The V gene's germline CDR1 is MGHRA and CDR2 YSYEKL. J was trimmed by 1 base and V by 0 bases; bases with no gene match: 4. CDR3 loop: CASSQDGTGGTDTQYF. CDR3 DNA: TGCGCCAGCAGCCAAGATGGAACAGGGGGCACAGATACGCAGTATTTT.

The rearrangement uses TRBV6-5 and TRBJ1-2; maybe TRBD1 (6 bases). The germline V and J ends were trimmed by 2 bases and 6 bases, with 16 bases remaining between them. Germline CDR1 reads MNHEY; CDR2 reads SVGAGI. CDR3 length: 15 amino acids. This CDR3 reads CASSYKQGRVDGYTF. The CDR3 nucleotides are TGTGCCAGCAGTTACAAACAGGGCCGGGTGGATGGCTACACCTTC.

The chain recombines TRBV15 with TRBJ2-1; 10 positions agree with TRBD1. CDR1 is LNHNV and CDR2 is YYDKDF in the germline V gene (reference sequence). The CDR3 loop spans 20 amino acids. V shed 0 bases, J shed 1 base, and the junction held 12 bases outside the gene matches. The CDR3 coding sequence is TGTGCCACCAGCAGAGATGGACAGGGGGAATCTACTTCTTCCTACAATGAGCAGTTCTTC. This gives the protein CATSRDGQGESTSSYNEQFF.

The chain uses TRBV9 and TRBJ2-5; a weak D match, TRBD1 (6 bases). V lost 3 bases, J lost 5 bases, and 14 bases lay in between. The CDR3 loop spans 14 amino acids. Germline V lookup: CDR1 SGDLS, CDR2 YYNGEE. The CDR3 nucleotides are TGTGCCAGCAGCGAGGGACACGCTGGGGAGACCCAGTACTTC. It specifies CASSEGHAGETQYF.

In DNA form, the CDR3 reads TGTGCCTGGAGTGTACGCGGGGCCTTTCTACGGGACTCGTACAATGAGCAGTTCTTC. This gives the protein CAWSVRGAFLRDSYNEQFF. The gene calls are TRBV30 and TRBJ2-1; perhaps TRBD2 as D (6 bases). This CDR3 is 19 amino acids long. V was clipped by 0 bases and J by 4 bases, with 25 bases between them. The germline CDR1 and CDR2 sequences are GTSNPN and SVGIG (reference sequence).

CDR3 in DNA: TGTGCCTGGAAGACAGGGATACTAGCCAAAAACATTCAGTACTTC. The encoded protein is CAWKTGILAKNIQYF. This rearrangement joins TRBV30 to TRBJ2-4; 7 bases fit TRBD1. CDR1 is GTSNPN, CDR2 SVGIG, per germline (reference sequence). After removal of 4 bases from V and 0 bases from J, the junction contained 6 bases not matched to a gene. The CDR3 is 15 residues long.

This sequence joins TRBV19 and TRBJ2-7; 8 nucleotides match TRBD2. The V gene end was trimmed by 5 bases and the J gene end by 4 bases; junction bases not matched to a gene: 7. CDR1 and CDR2 from the germline V gene are LNHDA and SQIVND (reference sequence). The CDR3 sequence is 14 residues long. The DNA of the CDR3 is TGTGCCAGTAGTGTTAGCGGGGAACCGTACGAGCAGTACTTC. As protein: CASSVSGEPYEQYF.

The rearrangement links TRBV6-4 to TRBJ1-2, with a possible D match to TRBD1 (5 bases). The CDR3 sequence is 14 residues long. Trimming left V 0 bases short and J 5 bases short, with 10 bases between. The V gene's germline CDR1 is MRHNA and CDR2 SNTAGT. The CDR3 region has the DNA TGTGCCAGCAGTGACTCATCAGGGAGGTATGGCTACACCTTC. Protein: CASSDSSGRYGYTF.

This chain uses TRBV5-8 with TRBJ2-1; the D gene is possibly TRBD2 (6 bases). The V gene's germline CDR1 is SGHTS and CDR2 YDEGEE. The CDR3 extends over 17 amino acids. Deletions cut 2 bases from V and 5 bases from J, with 20 bases between. For the CDR3, the DNA is TGTGCCAGCAGCTTCGTTTGGGACTTACTCCTAAACAATGAGCAGTTCTTC. Its protein product is CASSFVWDLLLNNEQFF. The full variable domain, its missing parts supplied by reference TRBV5-8 and TRBJ2-1, is EAGVTQSPTHLIKTRGQQATLRCSPISGHTSVYWYQQALGLGLQFLLWYDEGEERNRGNFPPRFSGRQFPNYSSELNVNALELEDSALYLCASSFVWDLLLNNEQFFGPGTRLTVL.

This clone showed up just a few times. The J gene is TRBJ1-4, the V gene TRBV11-2; maybe TRBD1 (6 bases). The CDR3 runs to 15 residues. V gave up 5 bases and J gave up 5 bases, with 15 bases separating them. The germline V gene has CDR1 SGHAT and CDR2 FQNNGV. The CDR3 nucleotides read TGTGCCAGCAGCCGTGAGGGGGGAGGGAATGAAAAACTGTTTTTT. It translates to CASSREGGGNEKLFF.

Only a few counts were recorded for this clone. The CDR3 region is CASSQGQGRGYTF. The DNA of the CDR3 is TGTGCCAGCAGCCAGGGACAGGGGAGGGGCTACACCTTC. This chain connects TRBV4-2 to TRBJ1-2; 10 bases agree with TRBD1. V trimming: 3 bases; J trimming: 8 bases; junction bases outside the gene matches: 3. This CDR3 is 13 amino acids long. Germline assignment: CDR1 LGHNA and CDR2 YNFKEQ.

The rearrangement links TRBV7-9 to TRBJ2-7; TRBD1 matches 10 bases. The length of the CDR3 is 15 residues. From germline, CDR1 is SEHNR and CDR2 FQNEAQ (reference sequence). Trimming cost V 5 bases and J 1 base; bases outside gene matches: 5. The CDR3 region is CASSPDRGQSYEQYF. The CDR3 DNA follows: TGTGCCAGCAGCCCTGACAGGGGGCAATCCTACGAGCAGTACTTC.

The gene calls are TRBV5-1 and TRBJ1-1; 7 bases match TRBD1. V lost 4 bases to trimming and J lost 1 base; unmatched junction nucleotides: 7. This CDR3 region has 15 residues. Germline loops: CDR1 SGHRS, CDR2 YFSETQ. The CDR3 is CASSPSTGANTEAFF. The CDR3 DNA sequence: TGCGCCAGCAGCCCGTCAACAGGGGCGAACACTGAAGCTTTCTTT.

This chain links TRBV5-8 with TRBJ1-4, with unresolved D. CDR1 is SGHTS and CDR2 is YDEGEE in the germline V gene. Trimming left V 1 base short and J 4 bases short, with 14 bases between. The CDR3 spans 16 residues. Written as DNA, the CDR3 is TGTGCCAGCAGCTTGCTTCGGCTTAGCGTTAATGAAAAACTGTTTTTT. Translated: CASSLLRLSVNEKLFF.

This rearrangement joins TRBV11-3 to TRBJ1-3, with D maybe TRBD1 (6 bases). The CDR3 has 18 residues. Trimming cost V 4 bases and J 0 bases, with 19 bases left between them. CDR1 is SGHNT and CDR2 is YENEEA in the germline V gene. The CDR3 loop reads CASSSTGLPDSSGNTIYF. For the CDR3, the DNA is TGTGCCAGCAGCTCTACAGGATTACCGGACAGCTCTGGAAACACCATATATTTT.

This clone has only a few counts. The chain links TRBV19 to TRBJ1-4, with unresolved D. Trimming cost V 3 bases and J 6 bases, with 17 bases left between them. This CDR3 is built from 16 residues. In germline, CDR1 is LNHDA, CDR2 SQIVND (reference sequence). This CDR3 reads CASSIWPQVADEKLFF. Written as DNA, the CDR3 is TGTGCCAGTAGTATTTGGCCCCAGGTTGCTGATGAAAAACTGTTTTTT.

CDR3 sequence reads: CARGSSTSADTQYF. DNA of the CDR3: TGTGCCCGCGGATCTTCAACTAGTGCAGATACGCAGTATTTT. The genes are TRBV30 and TRBJ2-3, with TRBD2 as a possible D gene (5 bases). Germline V gene lookup returns CDR1 GTSNPN and CDR2 SVGIG (reference sequence). Trimming removed 8 bases from V and 4 bases from J, with 19 bases in between. This CDR3 contains 14 residues. The whole variable domain, filled in from reference TRBV30 and TRBJ2-3, reads SQTIHQWPATLVQPVGSPLSLECTVEGTSNPNLYWYRQAAGRGLQLLFYSVGIGQISSEVPQNLSASRPQDRQFILSSKKLLLSDSGFYLCARGSSTSADTQYFGPGTRLTVL.

The rearrangement links TRBV10-3 to TRBJ1-1; no clear D gene. The CDR3 extends over 18 amino acids. The germline V gene has CDR1 ENHRY and CDR2 SYGVKD. Trimming pared 3 bases from V and 1 base from J, leaving 21 bases between. CDR3 sequence: CAISDGDRGVESNTEAFF. CDR3 bases: TGTGCCATCAGTGACGGGGATCGCGGGGTTGAGTCGAACACTGAAGCTTTCTTT.

This chain links TRBV12-5 with TRBJ1-1, with 8 bases aligning to TRBD1. This CDR3 spans 15 amino acids. V lost 6 bases, J lost 3 bases, and 9 bases stayed unmatched. The germline V gene has CDR1 LGHNT and CDR2 FRNRAP. CDR3 protein: CASGPGQGRDTEAFF. CDR3 in DNA: TGTGCTAGTGGCCCTGGACAGGGAAGGGACACTGAAGCTTTCTTT.

The chain uses TRBV5-5 and TRBJ2-5, with 13 bases aligning to TRBD2. The CDR3 covers 18 residues. J lost 5 bases, V lost 2 bases, and 12 bases had no gene match. Germline V gene lookup returns CDR1 SGHKS and CDR2 YYEKEE (reference sequence). The DNA of the CDR3 is TGTGCCAGCAGCTTAGCCCCCTCCCGGACTAGCGGGAGTGAGACCCAGTACTTC. Translated: CASSLAPSRTSGSETQYF.

The chain couples TRBV10-3 to TRBJ1-1; no clear D. In germline, CDR1 is ENHRY, CDR2 SYGVKD. Trimming cost V 6 bases and J 1 base, with 6 bases left between them. CDR3 length: 12 amino acids. The CDR3 protein is CAISPSNTEAFF. CDR3 nucleotide sequence: TGTGCCATCAGCCCGTCGAACACTGAAGCTTTCTTT.

The chain is built from TRBV19 and TRBJ2-5; 10 nucleotides match TRBD2. V was clipped by 6 bases and J by 5 bases; unmatched bases: 6. Germline CDR1 reads LNHDA; CDR2 reads SQIVND (reference sequence). The CDR3 runs to 14 residues. The CDR3 DNA sequence: TGTGCCAGTAGAGCTAGCGGGAGCTGGGAGACCCAGTACTTC. Residues: CASRASGSWETQYF.

The chain couples TRBV6-1 to TRBJ2-5, with D possibly being TRBD2 (5 bases). This CDR3 has 13 amino acids. The germline gives CDR1 MNHNS, CDR2 SASEGT. V lost 4 bases and J 4 bases, leaving 10 bases between the germline ends. The CDR3 here is CASSVLAGETQYF. Written as DNA, the CDR3 is TGTGCCAGCAGTGTCCTAGCTGGAGAGACCCAGTACTTC.

The chain is built from TRBV15 and TRBJ2-6, with 9 nucleotides matching TRBD1. Trimming took 1 base from V and 0 from J; bases not matched to a gene: 13. Germline V CDR1 and CDR2: LNHNV, YYDKDF (reference sequence). CDR3 size: 21 residues. The CDR3 is CATSRAHGQGRPTSGANVLTF. The DNA of the CDR3 is TGTGCCACCAGCAGAGCCCACGGACAGGGGCGGCCTACCTCTGGGGCCAACGTCCTGACTTTC.

The genes are TRBV6-5 and TRBJ2-7; 7 bases align to TRBD2. CDR1 MNHEY and CDR2 SVGAGI come from the germline V gene. The length of the CDR3 is 15 residues. After removal of 7 bases from V and 2 bases from J, the junction contained 11 bases not matched to a gene. The CDR3 DNA is TGTGCCAGCACCACAGCTAGCGGATCTACCTACGAGCAGTACTTC. It encodes CASTTASGSTYEQYF.

This clone was seen a handful of times. CDR3 sequence reads: CASSLNPSGRLSHEQYF. Written as DNA, the CDR3 is TGCGCCAGCAGCTTGAACCCTAGCGGGAGGTTAAGTCACGAGCAGTACTTC. The genes are TRBV5-1 and TRBJ2-7; 11 bases are a match to TRBD2. J gave up 5 bases and V 1 base, and 11 bases lay outside the gene matches. CDR3 size: 17 residues. From germline, CDR1 is SGHRS and CDR2 YFSETQ.